The text below deals with one T cell receptor beta chain. These data come from a study of shared clonotypes between healthy human individuals. Study details: Donor composition was a couple of women and three men, aged 18 to 49.

CDR3 length: 14 residues. J gave up 2 bases and V 4 bases, and 1 base lay outside the gene matches. Germline CDR1 GTSNPN, CDR2 SVGIG (reference sequence). Profiling relied on immunoSEQ multiplex PCR, and the TCRdb table lists in-frame clones only, not all of them. The data hold some 1 million clones, with more than 60% observed a single time. The clonotype originates from a man in his late teens or twenties in good health. Sequenced material: memory CD4+ T cells sorted from blood. Subset: CD45RA-negative fraction. The chain uses TRBV30 and TRBJ2-2, with TRBD2 identical over 10 bases. CDR3 coding DNA: TGTGCCTGGACTAGCGGGGGCAACACCGGGGAGCTGTTTTTT. It translates to CAWTSGGNTGELFF.